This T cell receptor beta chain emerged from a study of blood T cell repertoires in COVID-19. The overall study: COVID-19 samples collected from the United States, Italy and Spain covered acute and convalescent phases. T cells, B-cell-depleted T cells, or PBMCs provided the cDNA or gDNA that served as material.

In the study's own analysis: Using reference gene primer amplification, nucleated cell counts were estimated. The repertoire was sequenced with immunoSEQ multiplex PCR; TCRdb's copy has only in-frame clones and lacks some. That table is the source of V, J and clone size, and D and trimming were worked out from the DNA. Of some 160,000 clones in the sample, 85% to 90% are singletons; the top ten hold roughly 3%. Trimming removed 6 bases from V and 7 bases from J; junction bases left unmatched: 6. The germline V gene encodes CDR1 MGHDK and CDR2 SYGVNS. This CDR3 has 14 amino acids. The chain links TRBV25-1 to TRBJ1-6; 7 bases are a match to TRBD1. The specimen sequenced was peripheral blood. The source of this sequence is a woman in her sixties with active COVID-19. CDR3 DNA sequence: TGTGCCAGCAGACAGACAGGGAGAAATTCACCCCTCCACTTT. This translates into CASRQTGRNSPLHF.